The 3 T cell receptor beta chains given below trace back to one sample, sequenced in a study of blood T cell repertoires in COVID-19. Libraries were prepared by immunoSEQ multiplex PCR; TCRdb keeps only in-frame clonotypes and omits some of them. The sample contains around 50,000 clones, around 89% of which appear only once. Sequencing used peripheral blood. The receptors here all came from a man between 45 and 60 years old with active COVID-19.

The chain has TRBV5-1 and TRBJ2-1; 7 bases agree with TRBD1. The germline V gene has CDR1 SGHRS and CDR2 YFSETQ. V was pared by 4 bases and J by 0 bases, with 4 bases of the junction left unmatched. The CDR3 runs to 15 residues. As DNA, the CDR3 is TGCGCCAGCAGCCCGGGACAGAGCTCCTACAATGAGCAGTTCTTC. This encodes CASSPGQSSYNEQFF.

The rearrangement links TRBV11-2 to TRBJ1-4; TRBD1 matches 7 bases. With V trimmed by 4 bases and J by 7 bases, 9 bases remained unmatched. CDR1 and CDR2 from the germline V gene are SGHAT and FQNNGV. The CDR3 has 15 amino acids. The CDR3 protein is CASSSTGTVGEKLFF. The CDR3 nucleotides read TGTGCCAGCAGCTCAACCGGGACAGTGGGTGAAAAACTGTTTTTT.

The chain uses TRBV4-1 and TRBJ2-5, with TRBD2 as a possible D gene (7 bases). This CDR3 has 17 residues. Deletions cut 3 bases from V and 3 bases from J, with 20 bases between. Germline CDR1 and CDR2: MGHRA and YSYEKL. The CDR3 spells CASSQALEGGEEETQYF. The CDR3 coding sequence is TGCGCCAGCAGCCAGGCCCTAGAGGGGGGGGAAGAAGAGACCCAGTACTTC.